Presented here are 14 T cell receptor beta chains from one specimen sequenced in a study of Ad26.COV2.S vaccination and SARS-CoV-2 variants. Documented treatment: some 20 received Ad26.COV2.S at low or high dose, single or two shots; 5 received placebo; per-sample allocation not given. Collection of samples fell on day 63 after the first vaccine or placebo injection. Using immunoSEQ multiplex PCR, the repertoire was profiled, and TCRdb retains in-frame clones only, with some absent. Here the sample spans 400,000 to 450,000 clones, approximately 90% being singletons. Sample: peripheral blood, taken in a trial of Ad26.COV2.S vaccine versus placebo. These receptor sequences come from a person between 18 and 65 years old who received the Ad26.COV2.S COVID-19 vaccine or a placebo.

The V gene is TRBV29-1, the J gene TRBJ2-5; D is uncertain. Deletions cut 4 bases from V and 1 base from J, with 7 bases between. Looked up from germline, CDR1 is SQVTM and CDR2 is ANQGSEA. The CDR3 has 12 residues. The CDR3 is CSVGGTQETQYF. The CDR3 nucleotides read TGCAGCGTTGGTGGTACCCAAGAGACCCAGTACTTC. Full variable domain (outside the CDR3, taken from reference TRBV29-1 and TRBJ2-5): SAVISQKPSRDICQRGTSLTIQCQVDSQVTMMFWYRQQPGQSLTLIATANQGSEATYESGFVIDKFPISRPNLTFSTLTVSNMSPEDSSIYLCSVGGTQETQYFGPGTRLLVL.

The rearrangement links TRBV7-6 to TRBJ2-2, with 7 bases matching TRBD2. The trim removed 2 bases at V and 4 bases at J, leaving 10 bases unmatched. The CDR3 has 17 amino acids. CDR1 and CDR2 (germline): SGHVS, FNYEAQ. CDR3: CASSLNPPGRVTGELFF. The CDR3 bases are TGTGCCAGCAGCTTAAACCCGCCGGGGAGGGTCACCGGGGAGCTGTTTTTT. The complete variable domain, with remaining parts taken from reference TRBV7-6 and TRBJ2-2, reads GAGVSQSPRYKVTKRGQDVALRCDPISGHVSLYWYRQALGQGPEFLTYFNYEAQQDKSGLPNDRFSAERPEGSISTLTIQRTEQRDSAMYRCASSLNPPGRVTGELFFGEGSRLTVL.

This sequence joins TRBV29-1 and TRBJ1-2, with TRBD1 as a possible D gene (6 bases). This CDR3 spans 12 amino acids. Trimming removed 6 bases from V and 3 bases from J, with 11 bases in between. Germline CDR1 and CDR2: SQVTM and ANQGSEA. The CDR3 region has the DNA TGCAGCGTAACCAGGGGAGACTATGGCTACACCTTC. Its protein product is CSVTRGDYGYTF. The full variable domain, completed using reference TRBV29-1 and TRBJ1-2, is SAVISQKPSRDICQRGTSLTIQCQVDSQVTMMFWYRQQPGQSLTLIATANQGSEATYESGFVIDKFPISRPNLTFSTLTVSNMSPEDSSIYLCSVTRGDYGYTFGSGTRLTVV.

CDR3 coding DNA: TGTGCCAGCAGTTTGTTCCGCACAGATACGCAGTATTTT. Translating gives CASSLFRTDTQYF. The rearrangement uses TRBV12-3 or TRBV12-4 and TRBJ2-3; D ambiguous. Trimming cost V 3 bases and J 1 base, with 5 bases left between them. The CDR3 totals 13 residues.

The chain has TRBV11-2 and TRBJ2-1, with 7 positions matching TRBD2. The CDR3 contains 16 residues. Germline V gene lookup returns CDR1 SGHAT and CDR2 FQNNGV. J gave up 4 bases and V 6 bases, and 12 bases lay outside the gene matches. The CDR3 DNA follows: TGTGCCAGCAGAACCCTTGGGGGGAGGGTTTACAATGAGCAGTTCTTC. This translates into CASRTLGGRVYNEQFF.

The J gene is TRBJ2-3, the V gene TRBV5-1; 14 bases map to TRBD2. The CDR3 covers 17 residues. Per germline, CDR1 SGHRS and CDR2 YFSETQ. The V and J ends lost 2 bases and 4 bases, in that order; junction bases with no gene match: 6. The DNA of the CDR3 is TGCGCCAGCAGCTTATTGGGACTAGCGGGAGCCCCAGATACGCAGTATTTT. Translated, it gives CASSLLGLAGAPDTQYF.

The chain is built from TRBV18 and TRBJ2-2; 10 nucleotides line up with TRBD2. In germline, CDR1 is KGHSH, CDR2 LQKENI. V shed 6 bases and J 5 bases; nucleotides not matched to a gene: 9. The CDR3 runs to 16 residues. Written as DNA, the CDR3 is TGTGCCAGCTCCCCCCAGCGGGAGGGCCTAACCGGGGAGCTGTTTTTT. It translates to CASSPQREGLTGELFF. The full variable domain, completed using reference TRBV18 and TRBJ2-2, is NAGVMQNPRHLVRRRGQEARLRCSPMKGHSHVYWYRQLPEEGLKFMVYLQKENIIDESGMPKERFSAEFPKEGPSILRIQQVVRGDSAAYFCASSPQREGLTGELFFGEGSRLTVL.

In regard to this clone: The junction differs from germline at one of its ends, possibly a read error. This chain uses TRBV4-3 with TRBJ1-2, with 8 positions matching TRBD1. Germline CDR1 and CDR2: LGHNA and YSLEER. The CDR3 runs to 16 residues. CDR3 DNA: TGCGCCAGCAGCCGGAATACAGGGGGAGGCCTGTATGACTACACCTTC. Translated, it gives CASSRNTGGGLYDYTF.

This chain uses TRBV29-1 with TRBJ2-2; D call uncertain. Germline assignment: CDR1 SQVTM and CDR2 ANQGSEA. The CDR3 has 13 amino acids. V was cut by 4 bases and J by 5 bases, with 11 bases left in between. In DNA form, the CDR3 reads TGCAGCGTTGTCCTACAGCCTACCGGGGAGCTGTTTTTT. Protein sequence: CSVVLQPTGELFF.

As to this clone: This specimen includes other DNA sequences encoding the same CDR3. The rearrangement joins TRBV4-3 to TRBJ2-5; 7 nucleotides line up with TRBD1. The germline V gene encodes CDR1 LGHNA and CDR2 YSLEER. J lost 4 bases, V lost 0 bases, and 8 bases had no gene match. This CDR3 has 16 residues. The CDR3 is CASSQDRTGGGETQYF. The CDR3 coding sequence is TGCGCCAGCAGCCAAGATAGGACAGGCGGCGGAGAGACCCAGTACTTC.

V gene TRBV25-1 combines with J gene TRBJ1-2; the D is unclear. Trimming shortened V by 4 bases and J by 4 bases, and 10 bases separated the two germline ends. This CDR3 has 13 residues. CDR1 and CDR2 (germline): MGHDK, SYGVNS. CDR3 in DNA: TGTGCCAGCAGTGGAGGCCCGATCTATGGCTACACCTTC. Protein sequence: CASSGGPIYGYTF.

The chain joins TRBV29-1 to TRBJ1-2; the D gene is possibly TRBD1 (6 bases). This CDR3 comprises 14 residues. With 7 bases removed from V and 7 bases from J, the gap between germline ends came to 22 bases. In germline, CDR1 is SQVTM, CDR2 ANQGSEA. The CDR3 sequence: CSADRIDRSSGYTF. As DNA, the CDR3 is TGCAGCGCCGACAGAATAGACAGGTCCTCTGGCTACACCTTC.

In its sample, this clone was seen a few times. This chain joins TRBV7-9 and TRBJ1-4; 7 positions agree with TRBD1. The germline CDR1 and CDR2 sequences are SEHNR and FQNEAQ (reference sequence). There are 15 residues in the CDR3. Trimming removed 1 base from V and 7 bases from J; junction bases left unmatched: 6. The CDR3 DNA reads TGTGCCAGCAGCTTAGACAAGGGGGCCGGTGAAAAACTGTTTTTT. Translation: CASSLDKGAGEKLFF.

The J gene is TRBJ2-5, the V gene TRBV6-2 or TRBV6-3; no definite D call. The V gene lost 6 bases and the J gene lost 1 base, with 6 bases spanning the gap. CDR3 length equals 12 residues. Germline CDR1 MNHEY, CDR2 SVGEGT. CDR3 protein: CASSWAQETQYF. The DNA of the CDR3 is TGTGCCAGCAGCTGGGCCCAAGAGACCCAGTACTTC.